This T cell receptor beta chain was sequenced for a study of blood T cell repertoires in COVID-19. Whole-study context: COVID-19 samples, acute and convalescent, were from the United States, Italy and Spain. T cells, B-cell-depleted T cells, or PBMCs supplied cDNA or gDNA.

As handled by the study authors: Amplification of reference gene primers was used by the study to estimate nucleated cell counts. Only in-frame clones appear in the TCRdb table, and some are missing; sequencing was by immunoSEQ multiplex PCR. V and J calls and clone size come straight from that table; D and trimming were deduced from the DNA. Among roughly 150,000 clones listed, approximately 80% were seen once. J was trimmed by 3 bases and V by 6 bases; bases with no gene match: 3. Germline values: CDR1 LNHDA, CDR2 SQIVND (reference sequence). This CDR3 region has 13 residues. The chain joins TRBV19 to TRBJ1-1, with TRBD1 matching 8 bases. Input material: PBMCs or T cells enriched from blood (not recorded which). This TCR was recovered from a woman between 50 and 59 years old who had recovered from COVID-19. CDR3: CASSGQGYTEAFF. Written as DNA, the CDR3 is TGTGCCAGTAGCGGACAGGGTTACACTGAAGCTTTCTTT.